Listed below are T cell receptor beta chains from one sample, sequenced in a study of T cells in Graves' hyperthyroidism and ophthalmopathy. TCRdb recomputed calls from the multiplex PCR reads with MiXCR, one row per CDR3 protein. The table records 600,000 to 700,000 distinct CDR3 sequences, roughly 45% of them present only once. The sequenced material came from peripheral blood or thyroid tissue (not recorded which). The receptors originated from an adult man with Graves' disease, either hyperthyroidism or ophthalmopathy (not recorded which). Both conserved end residues are part of each CDR3. The D gene is left open where the match is weak. Rows may omit the clone size; those that give it use once, few, many or a size class.

D	J	V	size	CDR3	DNA
TRBD1	TRBJ1-2	TRBV30	few	CARTGLYGYTF	TGTGCCAGGACAGGACTCTATGGCTACACCTTC
.	TRBJ1-1	TRBV7-9	.	CASSPGTRPNTEAFF	TGTGCCAGCAGCCCCGGGACAAGGCCGAACACTGAAGCTTTCTTT
TRBD2	TRBJ2-5	TRBV15	.	CATSSRRGTRVETQYF	TGTGCCACCAGCAGCCGGCGAGGGACTAGGGTGGAGACCCAGTACTTC
.	TRBJ1-2	TRBV19	.	CASSPPTRSGYTF	TGTGCCAGTAGTCCACCCACACGAAGTGGCTACACCTTC
TRBD2	TRBJ2-7	TRBV20-1	.	CSAREGASGGNGQYF	TGCAGTGCTAGAGAGGGGGCTAGCGGGGGGAACGGGCAGTACTTC
.	TRBJ1-5	TRBV29-1	many	CSVAPWGDSNQPQHF	TGCAGCGTTGCTCCCTGGGGGGATAGCAATCAGCCCCAGCATTTT
.	TRBJ2-5	TRBV2	once	CAQHSGTQETQYF	TGTGCCCAGCATTCGGGGACGCAAGAGACCCAGTACTTC
.	TRBJ1-4	TRBV20-1	.	CSARSGLNEKLFF	TGCAGTGCTAGATCAGGGCTGAATGAAAAACTGTTTTTT
.	TRBJ2-7	TRBV10-3	.	CAIRPDSSYEQYF	TGTGCCATCAGACCGGATAGCTCCTACGAGCAGTACTTC
TRBD1	TRBJ2-5	TRBV7-2	.	CASSPDRGRWETQYF	TGTGCCAGCAGCCCGGACAGGGGGCGGTGGGAGACCCAGTACTTC
.	TRBJ1-5	TRBV2	.	CASSPPLTNQPQHF	TGTGCCAGCAGTCCCCCCCTGACCAATCAGCCCCAGCATTTT
.	TRBJ2-5	TRBV15	once	CATSRPTQYF	TGTGCCACCAGCAGACCGACCCAGTACTTC
.	TRBJ2-7	TRBV12-3/TRBV12-4	.	CASSLVGGDYEQYF	TGTGCCAGCAGTTTGGTGGGGGGCGACTACGAGCAGTACTTC
.	TRBJ2-7	TRBV20-1	few	CSARNIGGRSSYEQYF	TGCAGTGCTAGGAATATTGGCGGTAGGAGCTCCTACGAGCAGTACTTC
.	TRBJ1-2	TRBV7-2	.	CASSLLWENGYTF	TGTGCCAGCAGCTTACTTTGGGAGAATGGCTACACCTTC
TRBD1	TRBJ1-3	TRBV2	.	CASSEGTGGGNTIYF	TGTGCCAGCAGTGAAGGGACAGGGGGCGGAAACACCATATATTTT
.	TRBJ1-1	TRBV24-1	many	CATTRQVDLFGTEAFF	TGTGCCACCACTCGCCAGGTGGACCTTTTTGGCACTGAAGCTTTCTTT
.	TRBJ1-1	TRBV20-1	.	CSARRLPEPEAFF	TGCAGTGCTAGACGACTTCCAGAGCCGGAAGCTTTCTTT
.	TRBJ1-1	TRBV2	.	CASSDGLNTEAFF	TGTGCCAGCAGTGACGGCCTGAACACTGAAGCTTTCTTT
TRBD1	TRBJ2-7	TRBV7-9	.	CATNRDRGDYEQYF	TGTGCCACCAATCGGGACAGGGGGGACTACGAGCAGTACTTC
.	TRBJ1-5	TRBV29-1	.	CSVPTKRPGPQHF	TGCAGCGTCCCTACAAAGCGCCCGGGGCCCCAGCATTTT
.	TRBJ1-4	TRBV29-1	.	CSVQKGARDEKLFF	TGCAGCGTTCAAAAAGGGGCCAGGGATGAAAAACTGTTTTTT
TRBD1	TRBJ1-6	TRBV9	few	CASSAKGTVNSPLHF	TGTGCCAGCAGCGCAAAGGGGACAGTTAATTCACCCCTCCACTTT
.	TRBJ2-7	TRBV7-8	.	CASSSRSASLEQYF	TGTGCCAGCAGCTCCCGATCGGCTAGCCTCGAGCAGTACTTC
.	TRBJ1-1	TRBV20-1	.	CSASSTGNTEAFF	TGCAGTGCTAGTTCTACAGGGAACACTGAAGCTTTCTTT
.	TRBJ1-3	TRBV2	.	CASEPTGGNTIYF	TGTGCCAGCGAGCCAACAGGGGGAAACACCATATATTTT
.	TRBJ2-7	TRBV9	few	CASSEGGVNRGARSYEQYF	TGTGCCAGCAGCGAAGGCGGGGTTAACAGGGGCGCTCGTTCCTACGAGCAGTACTTC
TRBD1	TRBJ1-4	TRBV7-9	many	CASSPAWTGDEKLFF	TGTGCCAGCAGCCCCGCCTGGACAGGAGATGAAAAACTGTTTTTT
TRBD1	TRBJ1-6	TRBV2	.	CASSSDRGDNSPLHF	TGTGCCAGCAGCTCAGACAGGGGAGATAATTCACCCCTCCACTTT